This T cell receptor beta chain is drawn from a study of blood T cell repertoires in COVID-19. Looking at the study overall: Both acute and convalescent COVID-19 samples were obtained from the United States, Italy and Spain.

This clone was seen just once. Assay: immunoSEQ multiplex PCR; the TCRdb copy retains only in-frame clones and omits some. The data show roughly 330,000 clones, 86% seen once. Symptom resolution, clearance, or two negative PCRs marked the recovered donors of Cohort 3. What was sequenced was PBMCs or T cells enriched from blood (not recorded which). This receptor was identified in a young woman who had recovered from COVID-19.

CDR3 sequence (DNA): TGTGCCAGCAGTTACTCTCATGGGGCCAACGTCCTGACTTTC. It encodes CASSYSHGANVLTF. V usage is TRBV6-6 and J usage is TRBJ2-6; D gene unclear. CDR3 length equals 14 residues. Between the trimmed V and J ends, which lost 0 bases and 3 bases, there was a span of 3 bases. The germline CDR1 and CDR2 sequences are MNHNY and SVGAGI (reference sequence).